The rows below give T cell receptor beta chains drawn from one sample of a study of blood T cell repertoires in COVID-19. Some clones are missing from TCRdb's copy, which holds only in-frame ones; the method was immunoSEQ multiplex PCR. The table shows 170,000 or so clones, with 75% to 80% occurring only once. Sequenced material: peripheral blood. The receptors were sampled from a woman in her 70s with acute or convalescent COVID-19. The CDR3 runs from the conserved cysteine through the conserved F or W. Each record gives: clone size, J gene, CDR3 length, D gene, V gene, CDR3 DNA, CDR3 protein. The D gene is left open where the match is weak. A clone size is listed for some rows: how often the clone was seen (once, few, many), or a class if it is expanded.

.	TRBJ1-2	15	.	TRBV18	TGTGCCAGCTCACCCCAGGGCATGGGCGGCGATGGCTACACCTTC	CASSPQGMGGDGYTF
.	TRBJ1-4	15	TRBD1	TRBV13	TGTGCCAGCAGCTTAACAGGGGGCCCTAATGAAAAACTGTTTTTT	CASSLTGGPNEKLFF
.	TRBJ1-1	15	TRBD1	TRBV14	TGTGCCAGCAGCCGCCCGGGACAGGGGTCAACTGAAGCTTTCTTT	CASSRPGQGSTEAFF
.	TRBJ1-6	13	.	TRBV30	TGTGCCTGGAGTGAACAGAATAATTCACCCCTCCACTTT	CAWSEQNNSPLHF
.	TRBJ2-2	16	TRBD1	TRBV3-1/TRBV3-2	TGTGCCAGCAGCCAAGATCTACAGGGGGCGACCGGGGAGCTGTTTTTT	CASSQDLQGATGELFF
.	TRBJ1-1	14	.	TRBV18	TGTGCCAGCTCACGAACAGGGTATGACACTGAAGCTTTCTTT	CASSRTGYDTEAFF
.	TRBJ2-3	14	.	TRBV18	TGTGCCAGCTCACCGACAGGAGGCACAGATACGCAGTATTTT	CASSPTGGTDTQYF
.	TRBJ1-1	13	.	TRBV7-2	TGTGCCAGCAGCTTAGCCCCGGGTACTGAAGCTTTCTTT	CASSLAPGTEAFF
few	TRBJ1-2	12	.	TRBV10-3	TGTGCCATCAGTGAGTTAAACTATGGCTACACCTTC	CAISELNYGYTF
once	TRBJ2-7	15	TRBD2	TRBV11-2	TGTGCCAGCAGCTTAGAGGGGAGGGTCGGTTCCGAGCAGTACTTC	CASSLEGRVGSEQYF
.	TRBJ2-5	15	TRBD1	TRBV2	TGTGCCAGCAGTGCCGCAGGGACAGCTCAAGAGACCCAGTACTTC	CASSAAGTAQETQYF
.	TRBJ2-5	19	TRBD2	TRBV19	TGTGCCAGTAGCCAACGCGCGGGGGGTATAGGCGGGGACGGAGAGACCCAGTACTTC	CASSQRAGGIGGDGETQYF
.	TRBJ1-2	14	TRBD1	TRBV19	TGTGCCAGTAGTACCGGGACAGGGGCCTATGGCTACACCTTC	CASSTGTGAYGYTF
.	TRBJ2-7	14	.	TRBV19	TGTGCCAGTAGTAAGGACACATCCTCCTACGAGCAGTACTTC	CASSKDTSSYEQYF
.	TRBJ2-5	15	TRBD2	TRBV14	TGTGCCAGCGCAGCGGGAGTAGTCAGAGTAGAGACCCAGTACTTC	CASAAGVVRVETQYF
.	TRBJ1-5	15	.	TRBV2	TGTGCCAGCAGTGAGAGTCGGGGGGCTGGACAGCCCCAGCATTTT	CASSESRGAGQPQHF
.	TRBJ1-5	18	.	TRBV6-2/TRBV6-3	TGTGCCAGCAGTTACTCGAAGTATATTTCCAGTAGCAATCAGCCCCAGCATTTT	CASSYSKYISSSNQPQHF
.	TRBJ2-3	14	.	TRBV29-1	TGCAGCGGGTCCGTGGGGCTCTCCACAGATACGCAGTATTTT	CSGSVGLSTDTQYF
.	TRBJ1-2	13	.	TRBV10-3	TGTGCCATCAGTGAGGGTAGTGACTATGGCTACACCTTC	CAISEGSDYGYTF
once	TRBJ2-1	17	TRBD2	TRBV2	TGTGCCAGCAGTGTTCCACCCGGGACTAGCGCCTACAATGAGCAGTTCTTC	CASSVPPGTSAYNEQFF
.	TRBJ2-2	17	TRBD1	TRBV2	TGTGCCAGCACCCTCGACGGACAGGGGGCCCCAACCGGGGAGCTGTTTTTT	CASTLDGQGAPTGELFF
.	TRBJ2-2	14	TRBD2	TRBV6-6	TGTGCCGGGCGCGTGATGGCGGGAGACGGGGAGCTGTTTTTT	CAGRVMAGDGELFF
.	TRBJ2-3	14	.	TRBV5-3	TGTGCCAGAAGCTTGGGCGGGGACTCGGATACGCAGTATTTT	CARSLGGDSDTQYF
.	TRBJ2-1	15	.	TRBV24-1	TGTGCCACCAGTGATAATCGGGGGAGGAACAATGAGCAGTTCTTC	CATSDNRGRNNEQFF
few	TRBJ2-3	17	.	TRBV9	TGTGCCAGCAGCGCCACGCGAGGCGGGATGGGGCCGGTTACGCAGTATTTT	CASSATRGGMGPVTQYF
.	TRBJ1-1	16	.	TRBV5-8	TGTGCCAGCAGCCTAGCGACCTTCGCCGTGGGCACTGAAGCTTTCTTT	CASSLATFAVGTEAFF